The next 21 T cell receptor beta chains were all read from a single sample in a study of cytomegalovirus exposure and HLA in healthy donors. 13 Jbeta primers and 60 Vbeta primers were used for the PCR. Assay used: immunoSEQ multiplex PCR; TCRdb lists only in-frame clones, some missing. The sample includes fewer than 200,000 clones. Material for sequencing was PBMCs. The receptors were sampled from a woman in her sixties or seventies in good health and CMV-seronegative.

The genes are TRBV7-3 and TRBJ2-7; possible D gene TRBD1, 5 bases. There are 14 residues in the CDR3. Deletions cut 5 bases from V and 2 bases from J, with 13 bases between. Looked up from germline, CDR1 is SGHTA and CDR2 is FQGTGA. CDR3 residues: CASSLRGQAYEQYF. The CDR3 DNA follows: TGTGCCAGCAGCCTAAGAGGACAAGCCTACGAGCAGTACTTC.

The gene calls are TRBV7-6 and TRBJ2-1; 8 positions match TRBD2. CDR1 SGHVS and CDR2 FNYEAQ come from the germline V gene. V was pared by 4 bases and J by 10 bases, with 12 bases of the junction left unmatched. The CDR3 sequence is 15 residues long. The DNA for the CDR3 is TGTGCCAGCAGCTCGCTTCACGGGGGGGCTGGGGAGCAGTTCTTC. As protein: CASSSLHGGAGEQFF.

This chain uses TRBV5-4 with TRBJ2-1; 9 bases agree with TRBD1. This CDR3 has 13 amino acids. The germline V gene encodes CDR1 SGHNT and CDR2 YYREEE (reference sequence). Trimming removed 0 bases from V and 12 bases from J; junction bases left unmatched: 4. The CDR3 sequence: CASSLAGGQGQFF. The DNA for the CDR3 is TGTGCCAGCAGCTTGGCAGGGGGACAGGGGCAGTTCTTC.

CDR3 coding DNA: TGCGCCAGCAGCCACATAACTAGCGTCTTCAATGAGCAGTTCTTC. It yields the protein CASSHITSVFNEQFF. The chain joins TRBV4-1 to TRBJ2-1; TRBD2 agrees at 7 bases. J lost 6 bases, V lost 3 bases, and 8 bases had no gene match. Germline CDR1 MGHRA, CDR2 YSYEKL. The CDR3 runs 15 residues.

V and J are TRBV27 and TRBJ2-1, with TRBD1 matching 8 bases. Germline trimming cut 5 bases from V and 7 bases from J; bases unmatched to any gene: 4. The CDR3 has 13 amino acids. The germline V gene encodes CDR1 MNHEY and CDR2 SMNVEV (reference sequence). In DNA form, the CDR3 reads TGTGCCAGCAGTGAGGACAGGGTGAATGAGCAGTTCTTC. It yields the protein CASSEDRVNEQFF.

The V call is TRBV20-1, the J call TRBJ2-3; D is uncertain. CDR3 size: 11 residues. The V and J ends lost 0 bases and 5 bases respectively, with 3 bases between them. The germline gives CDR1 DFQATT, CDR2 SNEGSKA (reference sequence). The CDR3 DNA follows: TGCAGTGCTAGAGATCAAGATACGCAGTATTTT. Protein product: CSARDQDTQYF.

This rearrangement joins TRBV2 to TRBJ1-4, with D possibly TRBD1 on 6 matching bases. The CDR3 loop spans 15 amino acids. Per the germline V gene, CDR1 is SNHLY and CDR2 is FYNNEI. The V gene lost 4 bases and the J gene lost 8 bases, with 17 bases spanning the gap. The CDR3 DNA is TGTGCCAGCAGTGGCACGGGGGGGCTAGAAGAAAAACTGTTTTTT. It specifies CASSGTGGLEEKLFF. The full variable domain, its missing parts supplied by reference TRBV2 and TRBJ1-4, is EPEVTQTPSHQVTQMGQEVILRCVPISNHLYFYWYRQILGQKVEFLVSFYNNEISEKSEIFDDQFSVERPDGSNFTLKIRSTKLEDSAMYFCASSGTGGLEEKLFFGSGTQLSVL.

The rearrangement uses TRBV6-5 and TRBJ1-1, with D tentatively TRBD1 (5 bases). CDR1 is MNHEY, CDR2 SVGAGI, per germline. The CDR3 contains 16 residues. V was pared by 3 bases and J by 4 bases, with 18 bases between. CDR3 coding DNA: TGTGCCAGCAGTTATGATTTCAGGCGGGGGGGCACTGAAGCTTTCTTT. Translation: CASSYDFRRGGTEAFF.

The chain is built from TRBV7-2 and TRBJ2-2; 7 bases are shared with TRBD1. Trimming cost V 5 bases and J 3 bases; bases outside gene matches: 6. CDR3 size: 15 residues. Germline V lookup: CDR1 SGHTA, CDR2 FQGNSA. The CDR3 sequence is CASSTGQRYTGELFF. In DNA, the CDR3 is TGTGCCAGCAGCACGGGACAGCGTTACACCGGGGAGCTGTTTTTT.

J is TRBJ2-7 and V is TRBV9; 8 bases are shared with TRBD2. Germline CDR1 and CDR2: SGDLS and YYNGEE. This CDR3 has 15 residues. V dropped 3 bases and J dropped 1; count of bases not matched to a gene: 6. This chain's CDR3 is CASSEGLADSYEQYF. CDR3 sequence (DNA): TGTGCCAGCAGCGAAGGACTAGCAGATTCCTACGAGCAGTACTTC.

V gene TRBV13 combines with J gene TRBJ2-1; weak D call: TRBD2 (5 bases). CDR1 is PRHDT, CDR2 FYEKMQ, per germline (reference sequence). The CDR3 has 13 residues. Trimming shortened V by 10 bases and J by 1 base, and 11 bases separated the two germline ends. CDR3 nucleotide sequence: TGTGCCACTTTGCGGGCGTCCTACAATGAGCAGTTCTTC. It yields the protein CATLRASYNEQFF.

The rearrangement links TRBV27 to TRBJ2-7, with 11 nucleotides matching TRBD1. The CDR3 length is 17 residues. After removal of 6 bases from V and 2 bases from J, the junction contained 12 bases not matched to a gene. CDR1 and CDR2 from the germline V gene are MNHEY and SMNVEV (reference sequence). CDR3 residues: CASRRDWTGGSTYEQYF. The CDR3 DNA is TGTGCCAGCAGGCGCGATTGGACAGGGGGCTCAACCTACGAGCAGTACTTC.

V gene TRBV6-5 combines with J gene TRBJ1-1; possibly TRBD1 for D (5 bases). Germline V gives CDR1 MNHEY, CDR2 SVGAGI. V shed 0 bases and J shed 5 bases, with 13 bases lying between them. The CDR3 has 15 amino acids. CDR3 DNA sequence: TGTGCCAGCAGTTACTCGGGGGGGGTGGGGACTGAAGCTTTCTTT. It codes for CASSYSGGVGTEAFF.

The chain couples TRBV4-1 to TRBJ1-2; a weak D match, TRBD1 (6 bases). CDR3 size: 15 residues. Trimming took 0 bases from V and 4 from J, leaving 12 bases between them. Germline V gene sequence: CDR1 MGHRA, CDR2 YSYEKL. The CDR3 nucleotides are TGCGCCAGCAGCCAAGACGCGGGGGGCCGCTATGGCTACACCTTC. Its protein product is CASSQDAGGRYGYTF.

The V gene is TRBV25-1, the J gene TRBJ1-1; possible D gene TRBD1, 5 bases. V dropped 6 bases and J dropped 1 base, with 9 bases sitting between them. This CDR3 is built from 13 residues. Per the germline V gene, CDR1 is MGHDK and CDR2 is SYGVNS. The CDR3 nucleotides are TGTGCCAGCAGGGGGGGAAGGAACACTGAAGCTTTCTTT. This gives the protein CASRGGRNTEAFF.

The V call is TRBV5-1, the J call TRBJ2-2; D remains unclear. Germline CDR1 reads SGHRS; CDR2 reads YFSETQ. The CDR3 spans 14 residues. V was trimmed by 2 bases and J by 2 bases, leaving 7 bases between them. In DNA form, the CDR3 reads TGCGCCAGCAGCTTACTACCAAACACCGGGGAGCTGTTTTTT. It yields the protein CASSLLPNTGELFF.

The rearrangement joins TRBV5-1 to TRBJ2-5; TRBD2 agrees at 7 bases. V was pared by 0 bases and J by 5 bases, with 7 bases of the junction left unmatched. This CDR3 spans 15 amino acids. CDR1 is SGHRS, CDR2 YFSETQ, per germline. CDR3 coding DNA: TGCGCCAGCAGCTTGGAGGCGGGAGTTCGGGAGACCCAGTACTTC. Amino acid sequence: CASSLEAGVRETQYF. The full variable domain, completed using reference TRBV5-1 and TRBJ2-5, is KAGVTQTPRYLIKTRGQQVTLSCSPISGHRSVSWYQQTPGQGLQFLFEYFSETQRNKGNFPGRFSGRQFSNSRSEMNVSTLELGDSALYLCASSLEAGVRETQYFGPGTRLLVL.

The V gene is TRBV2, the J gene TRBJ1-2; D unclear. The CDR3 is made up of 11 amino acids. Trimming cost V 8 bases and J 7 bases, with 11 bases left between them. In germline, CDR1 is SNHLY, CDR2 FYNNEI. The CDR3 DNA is TGTGCCAGCTCCCTAGGATCTGGCTACACCTTC. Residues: CASSLGSGYTF.

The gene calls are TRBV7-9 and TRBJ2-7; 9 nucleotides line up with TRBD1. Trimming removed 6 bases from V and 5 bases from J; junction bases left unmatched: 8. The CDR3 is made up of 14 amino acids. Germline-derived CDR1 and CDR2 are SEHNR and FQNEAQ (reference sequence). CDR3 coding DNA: TGTGCCAGCAGAACAGGGGGCGCCTGGGACGAGCAGTACTTC. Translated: CASRTGGAWDEQYF.

The CDR3 DNA follows: TGTGCCAGCAAATATACAGGGGGCGGAACTGAAGCTTTCTTT. Protein product: CASKYTGGGTEAFF. The chain recombines TRBV7-2 with TRBJ1-1; 9 bases line up with TRBD1. Germline CDR1 reads SGHTA; CDR2 reads FQGNSA. The J segment lost 5 bases and the V segment lost 7 bases, leaving 8 bases of the junction unmatched. The CDR3 totals 14 residues.

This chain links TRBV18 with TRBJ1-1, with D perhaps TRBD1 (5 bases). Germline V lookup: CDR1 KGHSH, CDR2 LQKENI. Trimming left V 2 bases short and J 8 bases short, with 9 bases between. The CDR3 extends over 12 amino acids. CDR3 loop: CASSPREGEAFF. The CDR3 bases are TGTGCCAGCTCACCAAGGGAGGGGGAAGCTTTCTTT.